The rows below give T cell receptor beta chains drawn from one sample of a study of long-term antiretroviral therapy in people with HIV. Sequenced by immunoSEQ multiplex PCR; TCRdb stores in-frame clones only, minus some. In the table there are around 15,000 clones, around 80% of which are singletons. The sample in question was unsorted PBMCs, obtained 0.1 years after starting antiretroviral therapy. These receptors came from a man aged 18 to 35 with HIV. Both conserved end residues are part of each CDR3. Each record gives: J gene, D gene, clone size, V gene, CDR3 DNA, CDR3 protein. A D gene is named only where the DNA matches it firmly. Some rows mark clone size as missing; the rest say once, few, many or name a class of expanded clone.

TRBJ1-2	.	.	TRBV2	TGTGCCAGCAGTGTCGGGCCTCCTCCTAACTATGGCTACACCTTC	CASSVGPPPNYGYTF
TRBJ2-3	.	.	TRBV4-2	TGTGCCAGCAGCCAAGCAAGCGGGAGCACAGATACGCAGTATTTT	CASSQASGSTDTQYF
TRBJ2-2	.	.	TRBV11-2	TGTGCCAGCAGTCAGACCGGGGAGCTGTTTTTT	CASSQTGELFF
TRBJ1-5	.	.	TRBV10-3	TGTGCCATCAGTGCGAGGGGGAACGGCAATCAGCCCCAGCATTTT	CAISARGNGNQPQHF
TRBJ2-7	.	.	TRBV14	TGTGCCAGCAGCCAATCAGACAGGCGCTCCTACGAGCAGTACTTC	CASSQSDRRSYEQYF
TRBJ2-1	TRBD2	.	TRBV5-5	TGTGCCAGCAGCTTCCGGCCGGGGACTAGCGGGTTTTGGTATGAGCAGTTCTTC	CASSFRPGTSGFWYEQFF
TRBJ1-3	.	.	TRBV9	TGTGCCAGCAGCGCGGGAGGGGCCGACCCTGGAAACACCATATATTTT	CASSAGGADPGNTIYF
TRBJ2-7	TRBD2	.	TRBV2	TGTGCCAGCAGCGGGACTAGCGGGAGGGGATACGAGCAGTACTTC	CASSGTSGRGYEQYF
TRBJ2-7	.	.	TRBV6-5	TGTGCCAGCAGTTACTCGTTTGCGGATTCACTCTACGAGCAGTACTTC	CASSYSFADSLYEQYF
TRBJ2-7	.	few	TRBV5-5	TGTGCCAGCAGCTTCGGAAAAACTAGCTCCTACGAGCAGTACTTC	CASSFGKTSSYEQYF
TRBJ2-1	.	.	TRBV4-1	TGCGCCAGCAGCCAAGGATCGGAGTTCGATGAGCAGTTCTTC	CASSQGSEFDEQFF
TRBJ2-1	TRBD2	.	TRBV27	TGTGCCAGCAGCTCACCTCTAGCGGGAGCAGTTGAGCAGTTCTTC	CASSSPLAGAVEQFF
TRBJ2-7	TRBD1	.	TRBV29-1	TGCAGCGTTTTTGACCCGGGACAGGGTAACGAGCAGTACTTC	CSVFDPGQGNEQYF
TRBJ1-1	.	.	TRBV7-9	TGTGCCAGCAGCTATTCCGGGACGGCGCAAGAAGCTTTCTTT	CASSYSGTAQEAFF
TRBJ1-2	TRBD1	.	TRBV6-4	TGTGCCAGCAGCCCCGGGACAGGGTATTATGGCTACACCTTC	CASSPGTGYYGYTF
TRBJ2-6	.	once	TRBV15	TGTGCCACCAGCAGAGAAAGCGGGCAAGGGGCCAACGTCCTGACTTTC	CATSRESGQGANVLTF
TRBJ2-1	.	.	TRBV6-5	TGTGCCAGCAGTTACAATCAGGTGACTGAGCAGTTCTTC	CASSYNQVTEQFF
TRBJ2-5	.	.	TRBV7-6	TGTGCCAGCAGCTTTTGGCCTGTCCGGGAAGAGACCCAGTACTTC	CASSFWPVREETQYF
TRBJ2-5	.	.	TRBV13	TGTGCCAGCAGCGAACGGACCTTACCACCAGAGACCCAGTACTTC	CASSERTLPPETQYF
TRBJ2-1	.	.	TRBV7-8	TGTGCCAGCAGCTTAGTTATGGAGTGGCGGGTTGGGAAGAATGAGCAGTTCTTC	CASSLVMEWRVGKNEQFF
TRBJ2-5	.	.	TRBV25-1	TGTGCCAGCAGTCCCCCCCTGTGGGGGGTAGAGACCCAGTACTTC	CASSPPLWGVETQYF
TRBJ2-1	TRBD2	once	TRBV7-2	TGTGCCAGCAGCCAAGCGGGAGGGCGCGTAAATGAGCAGTTCTTC	CASSQAGGRVNEQFF
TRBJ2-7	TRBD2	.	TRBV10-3	TGTGCCATCAGTGGAAGCGGGGGGTACTCCTACGAGCAGTACTTC	CAISGSGGYSYEQYF
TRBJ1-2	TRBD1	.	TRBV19	TGTGCCAGTAGCGGGACAGCAGTTTATGGCTACACCTTC	CASSGTAVYGYTF
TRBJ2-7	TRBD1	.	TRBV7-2	TGTGCCAGCAGCTTAGCGGACCCCACAGGGGGCTACGAGCAGTACTTC	CASSLADPTGGYEQYF
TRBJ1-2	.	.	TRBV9	TGTGCCAGCAGCGACGACCGAGACCGTCCGCGCGGAGGCTACACCTTC	CASSDDRDRPRGGYTF
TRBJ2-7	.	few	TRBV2	TGTGCCAGCTCGATCGGCTACGAGCAGTACTTC	CASSIGYEQYF
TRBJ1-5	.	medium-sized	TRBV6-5	TGTGCCAGCAGTTACAAACCAGGGGTTCAGCCCCAGCATTTT	CASSYKPGVQPQHF
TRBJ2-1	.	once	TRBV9	TGTGCCAGCAGTCCGACGGAGTACAATGAGCAGTTCTTC	CASSPTEYNEQFF
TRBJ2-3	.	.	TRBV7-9	TGTGCCAGCAGCTCGGGACTGACTAGCACAGATACGCAGTATTTT	CASSSGLTSTDTQYF
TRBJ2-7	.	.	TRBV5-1	TGCGCCAGCAGCTTGGAATCATCACTCTCCTACGAGCAGTACTTC	CASSLESSLSYEQYF
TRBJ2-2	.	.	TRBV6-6	TGTGCCAGCAGGCCCGACAGAGAAACCGGGGAGCTGTTTTTT	CASRPDRETGELFF
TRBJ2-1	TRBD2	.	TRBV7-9	TGTGCCAGCACTCAGGTAGCGGGAGGATATGAGCAGTTCTTC	CASTQVAGGYEQFF
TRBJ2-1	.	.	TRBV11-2	TGTGCCAGCAGCGACGTCTCCTACAATGAGCAGTTCTTC	CASSDVSYNEQFF
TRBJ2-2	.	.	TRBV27	TGTGCCAGTACGACCAGGGTTAACGGGGAGCTGTTTTTT	CASTTRVNGELFF
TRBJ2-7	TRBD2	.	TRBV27	TGTGCCAGCAGTTTCGCAAGCCCTAGCGGGAGGACGTACTTC	CASSFASPSGRTYF
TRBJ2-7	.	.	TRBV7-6	TGTGCCAGCAGGTCCCGGGGACGGTTCTACGAGCAGTACTTC	CASRSRGRFYEQYF
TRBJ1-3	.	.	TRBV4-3	TGCGCCAGCTCAAAGACTAGAAACACCATATATTTT	CASSKTRNTIYF
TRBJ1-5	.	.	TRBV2	TGTGCCAGCAGTACCGACACCTTTAGCAATCAGCCCCAGCATTTT	CASSTDTFSNQPQHF
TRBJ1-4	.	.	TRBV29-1	TGCAGCGTTGAGCGTCAGCCTAATGAAAAACTGTTTTTT	CSVERQPNEKLFF
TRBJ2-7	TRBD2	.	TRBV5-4	TGCGCCAGCAGCCAAGCTCTAGCGGGCCGCTACGAGCAGTACTTC	CASSQALAGRYEQYF
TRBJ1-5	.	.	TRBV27	TGTGCCAGCAGTTTATATCAGCCCCAGCATTTT	CASSLYQPQHF
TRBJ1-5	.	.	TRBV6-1	TGTGCCAGCAGTGAATGGGGGGGCAATCAGCCCCAGCATTTT	CASSEWGGNQPQHF
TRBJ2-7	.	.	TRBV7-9	TGTGCCAGCAGCCCCGGGGACTCCTCTAAGGGGGAATACGAGCAGTACTTC	CASSPGDSSKGEYEQYF
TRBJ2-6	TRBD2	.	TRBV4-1	TGCGCCAGCAGCGGGAAGACTAGCGGGGCCGGCTCTGGGGCCAACGTCCTGACTTTC	CASSGKTSGAGSGANVLTF
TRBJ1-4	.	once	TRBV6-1	TGTGCCAGTTTCGAGGACCCAACTAATGAAAAACTGTTTTTT	CASFEDPTNEKLFF